Below, 17 T cell receptor beta chains from the same sample are listed, as sequenced in a study of shared clonotypes between healthy human individuals. Sequencing was performed with immunoSEQ multiplex PCR; in TCRdb, only in-frame clones are kept and a portion is missing. The sample lists approximately 2,000,000 clones, around 92% occurring once. Sequencing input: naive CD4+ T cells from PBMCs. Subset specified: CD45RA+ positively selected. These receptors all stem from a man aged 18 to 30 in good health. Some clones in this sample may be carry-over from other donors' samples.

V gene TRBV28 combines with J gene TRBJ1-1; D perhaps matches TRBD1 (5 bases). This CDR3 contains 12 residues. Germline CDR1 and CDR2: MDHEN and SYDVKM. Trimming shortened V by 10 bases and J by 3 bases, and 12 bases separated the two germline ends. The DNA of the CDR3 is TGTGCCACCTATGACAGACACACTGAAGCTTTCTTT. This codes for CATYDRHTEAFF.

This clone was observed a single time. The chain has TRBV9 and TRBJ2-2, with D perhaps TRBD2 (5 bases). The CDR3 runs 16 residues. Between the trimmed V and J ends, which lost 2 bases and 4 bases, there was a span of 15 bases. Germline V gene data show CDR1 as SGDLS and CDR2 as YYNGEE. In DNA, the CDR3 is TGTGCCAGCAGCGTTGGGAGACCAACGCCCACCGGGGAGCTGTTTTTT. This codes for CASSVGRPTPTGELFF.

The V gene is TRBV18, the J gene TRBJ1-4; a weak D match, TRBD1 (6 bases). Trimming stripped 2 bases from V and 5 bases from J, with 15 bases between. Germline V CDR1 and CDR2: KGHSH, LQKENI. The CDR3 has 16 amino acids. The CDR3 region has the DNA TGTGCCAGCTCACCATTTAGGGGACAACCGAATGAAAAACTGTTTTTT. This codes for CASSPFRGQPNEKLFF. Together with reference TRBV18 and TRBJ1-4, the CDR3 gives the full variable domain: NAGVMQNPRHLVRRRGQEARLRCSPMKGHSHVYWYRQLPEEGLKFMVYLQKENIIDESGMPKERFSAEFPKEGPSILRIQQVVRGDSAAYFCASSPFRGQPNEKLFFGSGTQLSVL.

The chain recombines TRBV4-2 with TRBJ2-1; no clear D gene. Trimming left V 3 bases short and J 7 bases short, with 10 bases between. CDR1 LGHNA and CDR2 YNFKEQ come from the germline V gene. This CDR3 spans 13 amino acids. The DNA for the CDR3 is TGTGCCAGCAGCCAGACCCTGAGGAATGAGCAGTTCTTC. Its protein is CASSQTLRNEQFF.

The rearrangement links TRBV28 to TRBJ1-5, with D perhaps matching TRBD1 (6 bases). Trimming pared 5 bases from V and 7 bases from J, leaving 15 bases between. CDR1 MDHEN and CDR2 SYDVKM come from the germline V gene. The CDR3 extends over 14 amino acids. CDR3 coding DNA: TGTGCCAGCAGTAGGCCAGGGGAGGGGCAGCCCCAGCATTTT. Protein: CASSRPGEGQPQHF.

This chain links TRBV7-6 with TRBJ2-5; tentative D call: TRBD1 (6 bases). The germline gives CDR1 SGHVS, CDR2 FNYEAQ. The CDR3 extends over 13 amino acids. Trimming took off 4 bases at V and 6 bases at J, with 12 bases between the two ends. Here the CDR3 DNA reads TGTGCCAGCAGCTCCCTTGGGGGCCAGACCCAGTACTTC. It codes for CASSSLGGQTQYF.

This chain joins TRBV6-5 and TRBJ2-7; 11 nucleotides line up with TRBD1. The germline V gene encodes CDR1 MNHEY and CDR2 SVGAGI. The V segment lost 6 bases and the J segment 3 bases; nucleotides outside the gene matches: 7. The CDR3 runs 15 residues. The CDR3 region has the DNA TGTGCCAGCAGCCGTACCGGGACAGGGGGCTACGAGCAGTACTTC. Translation: CASSRTGTGGYEQYF.

The chain employs TRBV27 and TRBJ1-4; D unresolved. CDR1 and CDR2 (germline): MNHEY, SMNVEV (reference sequence). This CDR3 has 14 amino acids. V gave up 6 bases and J gave up 2 bases, with 10 bases separating them. The CDR3 nucleotides read TGTGCCAGCAGGACCTTAGGGACTAATGAAAAACTGTTTTTT. This sequence encodes CASRTLGTNEKLFF.

The V and J genes are TRBV4-2 and TRBJ2-7; no reliable D call. Germline CDR1 and CDR2: LGHNA and YNFKEQ. The germline V and J ends were trimmed by 4 bases and 0 bases, with 10 bases remaining between them. This CDR3 comprises 14 residues. The CDR3 coding sequence is TGTGCCAGCAGCCCGCTACGGAACTCCTACGAGCAGTACTTC. Protein product: CASSPLRNSYEQYF.

This sequence joins TRBV5-1 and TRBJ1-1; TRBD1 is a possible D gene (6 bases). Germline-derived CDR1 and CDR2 are SGHRS and YFSETQ. The CDR3 spans 15 residues. V was pared by 2 bases and J by 4 bases, with 15 bases between. The CDR3 coding sequence is TGCGCCAGCAGCTTCGAGGGGGGCCCGGGCACTGAAGCTTTCTTT. Translated, it gives CASSFEGGPGTEAFF.

J is TRBJ1-5 and V is TRBV4-1, with 7 positions matching TRBD1. The CDR3 extends over 16 amino acids. CDR1 is MGHRA and CDR2 is YSYEKL in the germline V gene. The J segment lost 3 bases and the V segment lost 4 bases, leaving 9 bases of the junction unmatched. The DNA for the CDR3 is TGCGCCAGCAGCCGAACCGGGACAGCCGACAATCAGCCCCAGCATTTT. Translation gives CASSRTGTADNQPQHF.

V is TRBV9 and J is TRBJ2-3, with 9 bases aligning to TRBD1. The CDR3 sequence is 16 residues long. Germline V gene lookup returns CDR1 SGDLS and CDR2 YYNGEE. V lost 3 bases and J lost 2; bases outside the gene matches: 7. The CDR3 nucleotides are TGTGCCAGCAGCGAGGACAGGGGCCTTACCACAGATACGCAGTATTTT. It encodes CASSEDRGLTTDTQYF. The complete variable domain, with remaining parts taken from reference TRBV9 and TRBJ2-3, reads DSGVTQTPKHLITATGQRVTLRCSPRSGDLSVYWYQQSLDQGLQFLIQYYNGEERAKGNILERFSAQQFPDLHSELNLSSLELGDSALYFCASSEDRGLTTDTQYFGPGTRLTVL.

The sample holds a few counts of this clone. The rearrangement links TRBV2 to TRBJ1-1; D may be TRBD1 (6 bases). V gave up 4 bases and J gave up 0 bases, with 15 bases separating them. Germline loops: CDR1 SNHLY, CDR2 FYNNEI. This CDR3 region has 16 residues. CDR3 protein: CASSAVRTVLNTEAFF. In DNA form, the CDR3 reads TGTGCCAGCAGTGCGGTCCGGACAGTATTGAACACTGAAGCTTTCTTT.

Details on this clone: This sample includes further DNA sequences coding for the same CDR3. The chain recombines TRBV28 with TRBJ1-2, with D uncertain. Germline V gives CDR1 MDHEN, CDR2 SYDVKM. The CDR3 length is 13 residues. V lost 1 base and J 0 bases, leaving 3 bases between the germline ends. CDR3 loop: CASSLLANYGYTF. CDR3 DNA: TGTGCCAGCAGTTTATTGGCTAACTATGGCTACACCTTC.

This chain uses TRBV23-1 with TRBJ1-5; D possibly corresponds to TRBD1 (6 bases). TRBV23-1 carries the ORF label, with uncertain function. The CDR3 extends over 16 amino acids. Trimming shortened V by 3 bases and J by 3 bases, and 15 bases separated the two germline ends. The DNA of the CDR3 is TGCGCCAGCAGTCACTTTCAGGGGCCCCTCAATCAGCCCCAGCATTTT. This translates into CASSHFQGPLNQPQHF.

This sequence joins TRBV15 and TRBJ2-1; possibly TRBD2 for D (6 bases). This CDR3 comprises 15 residues. Per the germline V gene, CDR1 is LNHNV and CDR2 is YYDKDF (reference sequence). The V gene lost 2 bases and the J gene lost 6 bases, with 14 bases spanning the gap. CDR3 nucleotide sequence: TGTGCCACCAGCAGATCGTCAGCGGGCGGCAATGAGCAGTTCTTC. Translation: CATSRSSAGGNEQFF.

This chain uses TRBV5-1 with TRBJ1-1, with D perhaps TRBD1 (5 bases). V was pared by 3 bases and J by 0 bases, with 12 bases between. Germline values: CDR1 SGHRS, CDR2 YFSETQ. The CDR3 is 15 residues long. CDR3 loop: CASSSLGTMNTEAFF. CDR3 DNA: TGCGCCAGCAGCTCGCTTGGGACCATGAACACTGAAGCTTTCTTT.